This T cell receptor beta chain was obtained from a study of blood T cell repertoires in COVID-19. Libraries were prepared by immunoSEQ multiplex PCR; TCRdb keeps only in-frame clonotypes and omits some of them. The data show approximately 200,000 clones, 70% to 90% seen once. The CDR3 consists of 16 residues. The germline gives CDR1 SGHRS, CDR2 YFSETQ. The V gene end was trimmed by 2 bases and the J gene end by 5 bases; junction bases not matched to a gene: 10. This chain links TRBV5-1 with TRBJ2-5, with 9 bases identical to TRBD2. The sequenced material came from PBMCs or T cells enriched from blood (not recorded which). The TCR comes from a middle-aged man who had recovered from COVID-19. CDR3 region: CASSLMGSGRIETQYF. The CDR3 nucleotides are TGCGCCAGCAGCTTAATGGGGAGCGGGAGGATCGAGACCCAGTACTTC. The full variable domain, its missing parts supplied by reference TRBV5-1 and TRBJ2-5, is KAGVTQTPRYLIKTRGQQVTLSCSPISGHRSVSWYQQTPGQGLQFLFEYFSETQRNKGNFPGRFSGRQFSNSRSEMNVSTLELGDSALYLCASSLMGSGRIETQYFGPGTRLLVL.